The T cell receptor beta chain under discussion was sequenced for a study of blood T cell repertoires in COVID-19. Produced via immunoSEQ multiplex PCR; TCRdb's table is partial and in-frame only. The sample lists 95,000 to 150,000 clones, about four fifths occurring once. In its sample, this clone was seen once. Germline loops: CDR1 SQVTM, CDR2 ANQGSEA. V was clipped by 5 bases and J by 2 bases; unmatched bases: 9. The CDR3 length is 16 residues. The TCR sequence derives from a man aged 55 to 70 with acute or convalescent COVID-19. The sample consisted of peripheral blood. J is TRBJ2-6 and V is TRBV29-1; 7 bases map to TRBD1. DNA for the CDR3: TGCAGCGTTCGAACAGGGGAAAGGGCTGGGGCCAACGTCCTGACTTTC. It specifies CSVRTGERAGANVLTF.